Reported below is one T cell receptor beta chain. The assay was immunoSEQ multiplex PCR, and TCRdb's table has in-frame clones only and misses some. The sample lists some 450,000 clones; roughly 88% were seen once. This entry comes from a study of blood T cell repertoires in COVID-19. The V and J ends lost 6 bases and 0 bases respectively, with 21 bases between them. This CDR3 contains 16 residues. Germline assignment: CDR1 SQVTM and CDR2 ANQGSEA. The clonotype was recovered from a woman aged 50 to 60 with COVID-19, enrolled during active disease. The chain uses TRBV29-1 and TRBJ2-7; D uncertain. The sample consisted of peripheral blood. The CDR3, as DNA: TGCAGCGTCCGATTGTTCGGCGGAATTGCCTCCTACGAGCAGTACTTC. Residues: CSVRLFGGIASYEQYF.